Following are 20 T cell receptor beta chains from one sample sequenced in a study of blood T cell repertoires in COVID-19. Using immunoSEQ multiplex PCR, the repertoire was profiled, and TCRdb retains in-frame clones only, with some absent. This sample has 350,000 or so clones; around 83% occur once, and the top ten carry approximately 3%. Sequencing was done on a sample of peripheral blood. These receptors came from a man aged 25 to 40 with active or convalescent COVID-19.

The genes are TRBV28 and TRBJ1-2; D is undetermined. Looked up from germline, CDR1 is MDHEN and CDR2 is SYDVKM. The CDR3 length is 16 residues. Trimming pared 6 bases from V and 5 bases from J, leaving 22 bases between. DNA for the CDR3: TGTGCCAGCAGGATGGGTCCGGGTGGCGCAAATTATGGCTACACCTTC. Its translation is CASRMGPGGANYGYTF.

The chain has TRBV12-5 and TRBJ2-7; no reliable D call. Germline-derived CDR1 and CDR2 are LGHNT and FRNRAP. Trimming took off 4 bases at V and 5 bases at J, with 12 bases between the two ends. This CDR3 is built from 13 residues. The CDR3, as DNA: TGTGCTAGTGGTTCCCCCCCCCTCCACGAGCAGTACTTC. Translated, it gives CASGSPPLHEQYF.

The chain recombines TRBV3-1 (or the pseudogene TRBV3-2) with TRBJ1-2, with unresolved D. The CDR3 runs 12 residues. Trimming shortened V by 0 bases and J by 7 bases, and 6 bases separated the two germline ends. Germline-derived CDR1 and CDR2 are LGHDT and YNNKEL (reference sequence). Written as DNA, the CDR3 is TGTGCCAGCAGCCAAGATTTCTCTGGCTACACCTTC. It yields the protein CASSQDFSGYTF.

V gene TRBV4-3 combines with J gene TRBJ2-1, with 10 positions matching TRBD2. The CDR3 is 20 amino acids. V lost 1 base to trimming and J lost 3 bases; unmatched junction nucleotides: 15. CDR1 is LGHNA, CDR2 YSLEER, per germline. The CDR3 DNA sequence: TGCGCCAGCAGCCAAGGGTCACACATTTCTAGCGGGGGCATCTACAATGAGCAGTTCTTC. It yields the protein CASSQGSHISSGGIYNEQFF.

The CDR3 DNA reads TGTGCCAGCAGCGTAGGGGGGATTTGGGAGGGCGGCCTGCTGGCCCCTGGGACTTTCTTT. It yields the protein CASSVGGIWEGGLLAPGTFF. The genes are TRBV9 and TRBJ1-1; possibly TRBD1 for D (5 bases). Germline CDR1 reads SGDLS; CDR2 reads YYNGEE. V was clipped by 0 bases and J by 12 bases, with 36 bases between them. The CDR3 covers 20 residues.

The CDR3 coding sequence is TGTGCCTCCAGAAGGGAGGGCGGGTCACCCCTCCACTTT. It encodes CASRREGGSPLHF. The chain joins TRBV2 to TRBJ1-6; D ambiguous. Trimming removed 11 bases from V and 10 bases from J, with 18 bases in between. This CDR3 has 13 residues. Germline V gene data show CDR1 as SNHLY and CDR2 as FYNNEI.

This clone came up a few times. The V gene is TRBV7-2, the J gene TRBJ2-1; TRBD1 aligns across 10 bases. Germline CDR1 is SGHTA and CDR2 is FQGNSA. The CDR3 is 14 residues long. J lost 8 bases, V lost 5 bases, and 6 bases had no gene match. DNA for the CDR3: TGTGCCAGCAGCCCCCGGGACAGGGGCGATGAGCAGTTCTTC. Translation: CASSPRDRGDEQFF.

This clone was seen many times. The chain employs TRBV29-1 and TRBJ2-1, with TRBD2 matching over 13 bases. Germline CDR1 is SQVTM and CDR2 is ANQGSEA. The CDR3 has 18 amino acids. Trimming removed 6 bases from V and 3 bases from J; junction bases left unmatched: 14. The CDR3 DNA sequence: TGCAGCGTCGAATACGCACTAGCGGGAGGGGGGGTCTACAATGAGCAGTTCTTC. This sequence encodes CSVEYALAGGGVYNEQFF.

This clone has just one count. The rearrangement joins TRBV27 to TRBJ2-4, with a weak D call TRBD1 (6 bases). CDR1 is MNHEY and CDR2 is SMNVEV in the germline V gene (reference sequence). The germline V and J ends were trimmed by 5 bases and 4 bases, with 18 bases remaining between them. This CDR3 region has 16 residues. As DNA, the CDR3 is TGTGCCAGCAGTCCCGCCGGGACATCCATTAAAAACATTCAGTACTTC. Its translation: CASSPAGTSIKNIQYF.

The chain is built from TRBV5-4 and TRBJ2-3, with TRBD2 matching over 7 bases. V shed 4 bases and J 5 bases; nucleotides not matched to a gene: 10. The CDR3 spans 15 residues. The germline V gene has CDR1 SGHNT and CDR2 YYREEE (reference sequence). The CDR3 protein is CASSLSGLRIDTQYF. DNA of the CDR3: TGTGCCAGCAGCCTTAGCGGGTTGAGGATAGATACGCAGTATTTT.

J is TRBJ2-1 and V is TRBV4-3, with D perhaps matching TRBD2 (6 bases). Germline V CDR1 and CDR2: LGHNA, YSLEER. The CDR3 has 15 amino acids. Trimming cost V 0 bases and J 4 bases, with 10 bases left between them. CDR3 sequence reads: CASSQEVAGYNEQFF. CDR3 in DNA: TGCGCCAGCAGCCAAGAGGTGGCGGGATACAATGAGCAGTTCTTC.

The chain uses TRBV13 and TRBJ2-1; 12 bases fit TRBD1. V dropped 5 bases and J dropped 10; count of bases not matched to a gene: 6. The CDR3 extends over 14 amino acids. Germline V gene data show CDR1 as PRHDT and CDR2 as FYEKMQ (reference sequence). The CDR3 sequence is CASSRGTGGHEQFF. The CDR3 region has the DNA TGTGCCAGCAGCCGAGGGACAGGGGGCCACGAGCAGTTCTTC.

The chain has TRBV5-4 and TRBJ2-1; TRBD2 aligns across 8 bases. From germline, CDR1 is SGHNT and CDR2 YYREEE (reference sequence). This CDR3 has 16 residues. V was pared by 3 bases and J by 7 bases, with 12 bases of the junction left unmatched. CDR3 bases: TGTGCCAGCAGCTCCCCCCTGGGCGGGAGGTGGAATGAGCAGTTCTTC. Amino acids: CASSSPLGGRWNEQFF.

This clone showed up just a few times. This rearrangement joins TRBV3-1 (or the pseudogene TRBV3-2) to TRBJ1-1, with 10 bases identical to TRBD1. Germline CDR1 is LGHDT and CDR2 is YNNKEL (reference sequence). The CDR3 sequence is 16 residues long. V lost 4 bases and J lost 7; bases outside the gene matches: 12. The CDR3 bases are TGTGCCAGCAGCCCCGGGACAGGGGAAGGGGTTTATGAAGCTTTCTTT. Residues: CASSPGTGEGVYEAFF.

The V gene is TRBV19, the J gene TRBJ2-7; 9 nucleotides match TRBD1. Germline V gene data show CDR1 as LNHDA and CDR2 as SQIVND (reference sequence). The CDR3 contains 14 residues. The V and J ends lost 1 base and 4 bases, in that order; junction bases with no gene match: 2. The CDR3 loop reads CASSIGGQGYEQYF. The CDR3 nucleotides read TGTGCCAGTAGTATAGGGGGACAGGGATACGAGCAGTACTTC.

J is TRBJ1-5 and V is TRBV3-1 (or the pseudogene TRBV3-2), with D perhaps matching TRBD1 (5 bases). V was trimmed by 2 bases and J by 8 bases, leaving 13 bases between them. The CDR3 has 14 amino acids. Germline CDR1 and CDR2: LGHDT and YNNKEL (reference sequence). CDR3 nucleotide sequence: TGTGCCAGCAGCCAAACAGGTGGCCTAGAGCCCCAGCATTTT. This sequence encodes CASSQTGGLEPQHF.

The chain recombines TRBV19 with TRBJ1-5; 7 positions match TRBD1. There are 15 residues in the CDR3. V lost 4 bases, J lost 2 bases, and 5 bases stayed unmatched. The germline V gene has CDR1 LNHDA and CDR2 SQIVND (reference sequence). The CDR3 nucleotides read TGTGCCAGTAGTAACAACAGGGGTGGCAATCAGCCCCAGCATTTT. Protein: CASSNNRGGNQPQHF. The full variable domain, with the rest looked up from reference TRBV19 and TRBJ1-5, is DGGITQSPKYLFRKEGQNVTLSCEQNLNHDAMYWYRQDPGQGLRLIYYSQIVNDFQKGDIAEGYSVSREKKESFPLTVTSAQKNPTAFYLCASSNNRGGNQPQHFGDGTRLSIL.

As to this clone: The same CDR3 can be traced to other DNA sequences in this sample. V gene TRBV7-3 combines with J gene TRBJ2-2; a weak D match, TRBD1 (6 bases). V was shortened by 2 bases and J by 5 bases, with 9 bases between the two germline ends. CDR3 length: 14 residues. Germline CDR1 is SGHTA and CDR2 is FQGTGA. The CDR3 here is CASSLLRGTGELFF. CDR3 nucleotides: TGTGCCAGCAGCTTATTGAGGGGGACCGGGGAGCTGTTTTTT.

The chain joins TRBV3-1 (or the pseudogene TRBV3-2) to TRBJ1-2, with a tentative D call TRBD1 (6 bases). The CDR3 has 15 residues. V was pared by 0 bases and J by 8 bases, with 16 bases between. Germline V gene lookup returns CDR1 LGHDT and CDR2 YNNKEL (reference sequence). In DNA form, the CDR3 reads TGTGCCAGCAGCCAAGATTTGGCGGGGGCGGAAGGCTACACCTTC. Its protein is CASSQDLAGAEGYTF.

CDR3: CASSRPGADTQYF. DNA for the CDR3: TGTGCCAGCAGTAGGCCTGGAGCAGATACGCAGTATTTT. The chain has TRBV6-2 or TRBV6-3 and TRBJ2-3; no clear D gene. Trimming shortened V by 5 bases and J by 4 bases, and 10 bases separated the two germline ends. The CDR3 spans 13 residues. CDR1 is MNHEY and CDR2 is SVGEGT in the germline V gene.